This T cell receptor beta chain derives from a study of T cell responses to AZD1222 COVID-19 vaccine. Overall study findings and caveats: A rise in Spike-specific TCR breadth and depth followed two AZD1222 doses. Among the donors, most were white British and more were female, and clonal diversity was possibly underestimated. Sampling captured repertoires only after the peak T cell response. Seropositive at baseline were only six AZD1222 recipients.

This table comes from immunoSEQ multiplex PCR, and its TCRdb copy is limited to in-frame clones, with some not included. The sample holds 80,000 to 100,000 clones; around 92% are singletons and the top ten take 2.5% to 3%. For this clone: The target antigen is unknown.

Trimming shortened V by 7 bases and J by 7 bases, and 22 bases separated the two germline ends. This CDR3 contains 14 residues. CDR1 SQVTM and CDR2 ANQGSEA come from the germline V gene. The sample consisted of peripheral blood, taken on day 0 of MenACWY control vaccination. The TCR originated in an adult in good health. The chain is built from TRBV29-1 and TRBJ1-2; TRBD1 might be the D (5 bases). CDR3 loop: CSARGPRLEGGYTF. DNA for the CDR3: TGCAGCGCACGGGGACCGCGGCTTGAGGGTGGCTACACCTTC.